This is a list of T cell receptor beta chains from one sample in a study of cytomegalovirus exposure and HLA in healthy donors. Clones were sequenced by immunoSEQ multiplex PCR, and TCRdb holds only the in-frame ones, with some missing. This sample has roughly 120,000 clones, with around 67% found just once. The sequenced material came from PBMCs. The receptors here all came from a man aged 60 to 69 in good health and CMV-seropositive. Each CDR3 is given with its conserved first and last residue. D genes are given only for firm matches. Size values are once, few and many counts, or a class for expanded clones, and some rows have none.

clone size: NA
J gene: TRBJ2-5
D gene: NA
V gene: TRBV18
CDR3 protein: CASSPPGQETQYF
CDR3 DNA: TGTGCCAGCTCACCACCCGGGCAAGAGACCCAGTACTTC

clone size: NA
J gene: TRBJ2-3
D gene: TRBD1
V gene: TRBV5-1
CDR3 protein: CASKAGTGTSDTQYF
CDR3 DNA: TGCGCCAGCAAGGCCGGGACAGGGACGTCTGATACGCAGTATTTT

clone size: few
J gene: TRBJ2-3
D gene: NA
V gene: TRBV19
CDR3 protein: CASSIDRGRGPSTDTQYF
CDR3 DNA: TGTGCCAGTAGTATAGATCGGGGGCGGGGGCCCAGCACAGATACGCAGTATTTT

clone size: NA
J gene: TRBJ1-1
D gene: NA
V gene: TRBV14
CDR3 protein: CASSRLGGSGAEAFF
CDR3 DNA: TGTGCCAGCAGCCGTCTGGGGGGGAGTGGAGCTGAAGCTTTCTTT

clone size: NA
J gene: TRBJ1-5
D gene: NA
V gene: TRBV5-1
CDR3 protein: CASSLGQVGSAQHF
CDR3 DNA: TGCGCCAGCAGCTTGGGACAGGTCGGATCCGCGCAGCATTTT

clone size: NA
J gene: TRBJ2-5
D gene: TRBD2
V gene: TRBV6-6
CDR3 protein: CASSYISGEETQYF
CDR3 DNA: TGTGCCAGCAGTTACATTAGCGGGGAAGAGACCCAGTACTTC

clone size: NA
J gene: TRBJ1-6
D gene: NA
V gene: TRBV6-5
CDR3 protein: CASRAIPNSPLHF
CDR3 DNA: TGTGCCAGCAGAGCTATACCCAATTCACCCCTCCACTTT

clone size: NA
J gene: TRBJ2-3
D gene: TRBD2
V gene: TRBV6-5
CDR3 protein: CASGPTGGHTQYF
CDR3 DNA: TGTGCCAGCGGCCCTACGGGGGGTCATACGCAGTATTTT

clone size: NA
J gene: TRBJ1-4
D gene: TRBD1
V gene: TRBV9
CDR3 protein: CASSPEGQFNEKLFF
CDR3 DNA: TGTGCCAGCAGCCCAGAGGGACAGTTTAATGAAAAACTGTTTTTT

clone size: NA
J gene: TRBJ2-7
D gene: NA
V gene: TRBV6-1
CDR3 protein: CASSAIRTVGEQYF
CDR3 DNA: TGTGCCAGCAGTGCCATCAGGACAGTCGGAGAGCAGTACTTC

clone size: NA
J gene: TRBJ2-1
D gene: TRBD2
V gene: TRBV7-3
CDR3 protein: CASSFGLAGNNEQFF
CDR3 DNA: TGTGCCAGCAGCTTCGGACTAGCGGGGAACAATGAGCAGTTCTTC

clone size: NA
J gene: TRBJ1-6
D gene: NA
V gene: TRBV9
CDR3 protein: CASSVDGSNSPLHF
CDR3 DNA: TGTGCCAGCAGCGTAGACGGTTCAAATTCACCCCTCCACTTT

clone size: NA
J gene: TRBJ1-3
D gene: NA
V gene: TRBV9
CDR3 protein: CASSAPSGNTIYF
CDR3 DNA: TGTGCCAGCAGCGCCCCGAGTGGAAACACCATATATTTT

clone size: NA
J gene: TRBJ1-1
D gene: NA
V gene: TRBV7-6
CDR3 protein: CASSLNTRPDTEAFF
CDR3 DNA: TGTGCCAGCAGCTTAAATACTAGGCCCGACACTGAAGCTTTCTTT

clone size: NA
J gene: TRBJ2-1
D gene: NA
V gene: TRBV9
CDR3 protein: CASSTHLAYNEQFF
CDR3 DNA: TGTGCCAGCAGCACTCATCTAGCGTACAATGAGCAGTTCTTC

clone size: NA
J gene: TRBJ2-2
D gene: NA
V gene: TRBV19
CDR3 protein: CASSTPPLGELFF
CDR3 DNA: TGTGCCAGTAGTACCCCTCCTTTGGGGGAGCTGTTTTTT

clone size: NA
J gene: TRBJ2-7
D gene: TRBD1
V gene: TRBV13
CDR3 protein: CASSSTGGGEQYF
CDR3 DNA: TGTGCCAGCAGCTCGACAGGGGGCGGAGAGCAGTACTTC

clone size: once
J gene: TRBJ2-1
D gene: NA
V gene: TRBV21-1
CDR3 protein: CASSKEMRNEQFF
CDR3 DNA: TGTGCCAGCAGCAAAGAGATGCGAAATGAGCAGTTCTTC

clone size: NA
J gene: TRBJ1-1
D gene: NA
V gene: TRBV7-9
CDR3 protein: CATSQGLLNTEAFF
CDR3 DNA: TGTGCCACGTCCCAGGGGCTACTAAACACTGAAGCTTTCTTT

clone size: NA
J gene: TRBJ1-2
D gene: NA
V gene: TRBV6-5
CDR3 protein: CASSRGGNNGYTF
CDR3 DNA: TGTGCCAGCAGTCGGGGGGGGAATAATGGCTACACCTTC

clone size: NA
J gene: TRBJ1-6
D gene: TRBD1
V gene: TRBV18
CDR3 protein: CASSINSGTGDSPLHF
CDR3 DNA: TGTGCCAGCTCCATCAATTCCGGGACAGGGGATTCACCCCTCCACTTT

clone size: once
J gene: TRBJ2-1
D gene: NA
V gene: TRBV11-3
CDR3 protein: CASSFDGPEDEQFF
CDR3 DNA: TGTGCCAGCAGTTTCGACGGGCCGGAGGATGAGCAGTTCTTC

clone size: NA
J gene: TRBJ1-1
D gene: NA
V gene: TRBV27
CDR3 protein: CASSILQGDTEAFF
CDR3 DNA: TGTGCCAGCAGTATCTTACAGGGAGATACTGAAGCTTTCTTT

clone size: NA
J gene: TRBJ2-5
D gene: TRBD1
V gene: TRBV2
CDR3 protein: CASKRDRFLPETQYF
CDR3 DNA: TGTGCCAGCAAACGGGACAGATTTCTGCCGGAGACCCAGTACTTC

clone size: NA
J gene: TRBJ1-4
D gene: TRBD1
V gene: TRBV5-1
CDR3 protein: CASSETGTSEKLFF
CDR3 DNA: TGCGCCAGCAGCGAGACAGGGACTAGTGAAAAACTGTTTTTT

clone size: NA
J gene: TRBJ2-3
D gene: TRBD1
V gene: TRBV5-1
CDR3 protein: CASSLTGESTDTQYF
CDR3 DNA: TGCGCCAGCAGCCTCACAGGGGAGAGCACAGATACGCAGTATTTT

clone size: NA
J gene: TRBJ1-1
D gene: TRBD1
V gene: TRBV6-1
CDR3 protein: CASRDSYTKNEAFF
CDR3 DNA: TGTGCCAGCCGGGACAGCTATACTAAAAATGAAGCTTTCTTT

clone size: few
J gene: TRBJ2-7
D gene: NA
V gene: TRBV5-6
CDR3 protein: CASSLVGQATYEQYF
CDR3 DNA: TGTGCCAGCAGCTTGGTCGGTCAGGCCACCTACGAGCAGTACTTC

clone size: NA
J gene: TRBJ2-7
D gene: NA
V gene: TRBV27
CDR3 protein: CASSPPGFYEQYF
CDR3 DNA: TGTGCCAGCAGTCCTCCGGGGTTCTACGAGCAGTACTTC

clone size: few
J gene: TRBJ1-2
D gene: TRBD1
V gene: TRBV6-4
CDR3 protein: CASSLTGAPLDYGYTF
CDR3 DNA: TGTGCCAGCAGTTTGACAGGGGCCCCCCTAGACTATGGCTACACCTTC

clone size: NA
J gene: TRBJ2-3
D gene: NA
V gene: TRBV7-3
CDR3 protein: CASSLTPTSSTDTQYF
CDR3 DNA: TGTGCCAGCAGCTTAACCCCCACATCTAGCACAGATACGCAGTATTTT

clone size: NA
J gene: TRBJ2-5
D gene: NA
V gene: TRBV5-4
CDR3 protein: CASSFSRGETQYF
CDR3 DNA: TGTGCCAGCAGCTTTAGTCGAGGGGAGACCCAGTACTTC

clone size: NA
J gene: TRBJ2-7
D gene: TRBD2
V gene: TRBV27
CDR3 protein: CASSPGLAAYEQYF
CDR3 DNA: TGTGCCAGCAGTCCCGGACTAGCGGCCTACGAGCAGTACTTC

clone size: NA
J gene: TRBJ2-1
D gene: NA
V gene: TRBV6-1
CDR3 protein: CASSQANEQFF
CDR3 DNA: TGTGCCAGCAGCCAGGCTAATGAGCAGTTCTTC

clone size: NA
J gene: TRBJ1-2
D gene: NA
V gene: TRBV28
CDR3 protein: CASSLVTGTYGYTF
CDR3 DNA: TGTGCCAGCAGTTTAGTCACGGGAACTTATGGCTACACCTTC

clone size: NA
J gene: TRBJ1-2
D gene: TRBD1
V gene: TRBV5-4
CDR3 protein: CASKTGGPGGYTF
CDR3 DNA: TGTGCCAGCAAGACAGGGGGCCCAGGTGGCTACACCTTC

clone size: NA
J gene: TRBJ1-1
D gene: NA
V gene: TRBV28
CDR3 protein: CASSPTGREGTEAFF
CDR3 DNA: TGTGCCAGCAGTCCCACCGGCAGGGAGGGCACTGAAGCTTTCTTT

clone size: NA
J gene: TRBJ1-2
D gene: NA
V gene: TRBV28
CDR3 protein: CASIPRGEVYGYTF
CDR3 DNA: TGTGCCAGCATCCCACGAGGGGAGGTCTATGGCTACACCTTC

clone size: NA
J gene: TRBJ1-4
D gene: TRBD1
V gene: TRBV5-1
CDR3 protein: CASSLAQGQGAVPRSLFF
CDR3 DNA: TGCGCCAGCAGCTTGGCACAGGGACAGGGGGCAGTACCAAGGAGTCTGTTTTTT

clone size: NA
J gene: TRBJ2-7
D gene: NA
V gene: TRBV7-9
CDR3 protein: CASSLIPDSKSYEQYF
CDR3 DNA: TGTGCCAGCAGCTTAATTCCTGACAGTAAGTCCTACGAGCAGTACTTC